This TCR beta chain was documented in a study of tumor-infiltrating lymphocytes in primary liver carcinoma. Study as a whole: The yield of productive TCRbeta reads per sample was roughly 3.65 to 7.5 million and was similar across tissue types. Study outcomes and limitations: Merely about 7.5-25% of top clones occurred in all five tumor regions.

Comments on this clonotype: Its antigen remains unknown.

Both RNA and DNA were isolated together from about 20-30 mg of bulk tissue that had not been sorted. Synthesis of TCR beta cDNA was carried out from approximately 500 ng total RNA with a constant-region primer. Each TCR beta library was derived from three nested multiplex PCR rounds that employed slightly modified ARM-PCR. Primers for the first two PCR rounds were TRBV1-TRBV30 forward primers and a C-beta reverse primer (roughly 10 cycles per round). MiXCR, run by TCRdb on the multiplex PCR reads, gives a single entry per CDR3 protein. The sample carries more than 85,000 distinct CDR3 sequences, around 80% recorded once. V gave up 5 bases and J gave up 9 bases, with 15 bases separating them. The CDR3 totals 12 residues. Germline V gene lookup returns CDR1 SQVTM and CDR2 ANQGSEA.

The chain recombines TRBV29-1 with TRBJ2-3, with D uncertain. The receptor was derived from a man between 35 and 55 years old with primary liver carcinoma and hepatitis B virus infection. Sequencing was done on a sample of liver tumor tissue from sampling region 3. Sample subset: tumor region T3, left-lateral pole. Here the CDR3 reads CSVLTAILTQYF. The DNA for the CDR3 is TGCAGCGTTTTGACGGCGATTCTCACGCAGTATTTT.